The 10 T cell receptor beta chains presented below share a single source sample, sequenced in a study of blood T cells in healthy people across ages. The authors ran a second PCR of 7 to 11 cycles using a sample-barcoded 5' primer and a J-beta primer mix. TCRdb itself ran the 5' RACE reads through MiXCR, one entry per CDR3 protein. Counted here are approximately 690,000 distinct CDR3 sequences, roughly 43% occurring once; the ten biggest clones make up 25% to 30%. The sample comprised blood. These receptors were taken from an elderly man in good health.

The chain combines TRBV6-6 with TRBJ2-7; unclear D gene. CDR3 size: 12 residues. Germline V gene sequence: CDR1 MNHNY, CDR2 SVGAGI (reference sequence). V was pared by 8 bases and J by 11 bases, with 19 bases between. As DNA, the CDR3 is TGTGCCAGCGCTTCCCGGGCCACAACGGAGTACTTC. Amino acid sequence: CASASRATTEYF.

The chain couples TRBV6-1 to TRBJ2-6, with D perhaps matching TRBD2 (5 bases). Per germline, CDR1 MNHNS and CDR2 SASEGT. The CDR3 is 17 amino acids. Trimming removed 6 bases from V and 0 bases from J, with 15 bases in between. The DNA of the CDR3 is TGTGCCAGCAGCGAGGGAGATCGGAGCTCTGGGGCCAACGTCCTGACTTTC. Protein sequence: CASSEGDRSSGANVLTF.

This clonotype was seen a handful of times. DNA of the CDR3: TGTGCCAGCAGCCAAGCAAGGGGAGGGGAGACCCAGTACTTC. Encoded protein: CASSQARGGETQYF. The gene calls are TRBV14 and TRBJ2-5, with 7 bases matching TRBD2. This CDR3 is 14 amino acids long. The germline V gene encodes CDR1 SGHDN and CDR2 FVKESK. Trimming removed 1 base from V and 5 bases from J; junction bases left unmatched: 4.

In this sample, this clonotype turned up a few times. The chain carries TRBV7-2 and TRBJ2-4; D is undetermined. The germline V and J ends were trimmed by 1 base and 5 bases, with 12 bases remaining between them. CDR3 length: 15 residues. CDR1 and CDR2 from the germline V gene are SGHTA and FQGNSA. CDR3 residues: CASSLDRPSQNIQYF. For the CDR3, the DNA is TGTGCCAGCAGCTTAGATCGACCGAGTCAAAACATTCAGTACTTC.

This chain links TRBV6-2 or TRBV6-3 with TRBJ2-1; 9 bases fit TRBD2. The V and J ends lost 4 bases and 0 bases, in that order; junction bases with no gene match: 13. This CDR3 is built from 19 residues. The germline gives CDR1 MNHEY, CDR2 SVGEGT. Written as DNA, the CDR3 is TGTGCCAGCAGTTCCGGACTAGCGCGAACTCCGACCTCCTACAATGAGCAGTTCTTC. Protein: CASSSGLARTPTSYNEQFF.

This clonotype was detected many times. This rearrangement joins TRBV5-1 to TRBJ1-2, with D perhaps TRBD1 (5 bases). Looked up from germline, CDR1 is SGHRS and CDR2 is YFSETQ. Trimming shortened V by 3 bases and J by 8 bases, and 17 bases separated the two germline ends. CDR3 length: 14 amino acids. CDR3 amino acids: CASSSGTEARGYTF. The DNA for the CDR3 is TGCGCCAGCAGCTCCGGGACGGAGGCACGAGGCTACACCTTC.

This clonotype was recorded a few times. The chain links TRBV7-2 to TRBJ1-2; no reliable D call. The CDR3 extends over 13 amino acids. CDR1 and CDR2 (germline): SGHTA, FQGNSA. Trimming stripped 7 bases from V and 4 bases from J, with 13 bases between. The CDR3 region has the DNA TGTGCCAGCACCACTGGCAGCCTCTATGGCTACACCTTC. Protein: CASTTGSLYGYTF.

This clonotype was seen more than once but under ten times. The V gene is TRBV6-1, the J gene TRBJ2-4, with unresolved D. Germline V gives CDR1 MNHNS, CDR2 SASEGT. V was clipped by 2 bases and J by 1 base, with 12 bases between them. This CDR3 has 16 amino acids. The CDR3 DNA sequence: TGTGCCAGCAGTGAACGGACCATAAGGGCCAAAAACATTCAGTACTTC. Its translation: CASSERTIRAKNIQYF.

This clonotype was seen only a few times. The chain has TRBV29-1 and TRBJ1-1, with 7 bases that match TRBD1. Germline assignment: CDR1 SQVTM and CDR2 ANQGSEA. The CDR3 runs to 13 residues. The ends lost 6 bases at V and 0 bases at J; junction bases unmatched: 4. The DNA for the CDR3 is TGCAGCGTGATCAGGGGGTTGAACACTGAAGCTTTCTTT. Protein product: CSVIRGLNTEAFF.

The gene calls are TRBV25-1 and TRBJ2-1; 9 bases align to TRBD2. The germline V gene has CDR1 MGHDK and CDR2 SYGVNS. The junction had 20 bases not matched to a gene; V was cut back by 4 bases and J by 10 bases. The CDR3 runs to 18 residues. The chain's CDR3 is CASSAEPAREGTTREQFF. The CDR3 bases are TGTGCCAGCAGTGCCGAACCCGCGCGGGAGGGAACTACAAGGGAGCAGTTCTTC. The full variable domain, completed using reference TRBV25-1 and TRBJ2-1, is EADIYQTPRYLVIGTGKKITLECSQTMGHDKMYWYQQDPGMELHLIHYSYGVNSTEKGDLSSESTVSRIRTEHFPLTLESARPSHTSQYLCASSAEPAREGTTREQFFGPGTRLTVL.